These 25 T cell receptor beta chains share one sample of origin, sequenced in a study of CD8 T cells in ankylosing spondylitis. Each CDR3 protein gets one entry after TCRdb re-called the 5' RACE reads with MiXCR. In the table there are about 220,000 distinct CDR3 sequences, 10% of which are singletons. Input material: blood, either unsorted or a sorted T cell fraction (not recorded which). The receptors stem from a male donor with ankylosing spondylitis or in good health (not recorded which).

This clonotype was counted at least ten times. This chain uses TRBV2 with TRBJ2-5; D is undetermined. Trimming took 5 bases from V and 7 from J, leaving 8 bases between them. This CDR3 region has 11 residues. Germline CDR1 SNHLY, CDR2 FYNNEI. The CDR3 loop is CASSSSVTQYF. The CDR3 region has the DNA TGTGCCAGCAGTTCCTCCGTGACCCAGTACTTC.

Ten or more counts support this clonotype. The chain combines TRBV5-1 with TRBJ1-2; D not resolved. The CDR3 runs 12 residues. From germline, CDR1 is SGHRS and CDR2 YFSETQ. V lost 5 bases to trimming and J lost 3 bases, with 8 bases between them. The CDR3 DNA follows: TGCGCCAGCAGAAGTGGAGACTATGGCTACACCTTC. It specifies CASRSGDYGYTF.

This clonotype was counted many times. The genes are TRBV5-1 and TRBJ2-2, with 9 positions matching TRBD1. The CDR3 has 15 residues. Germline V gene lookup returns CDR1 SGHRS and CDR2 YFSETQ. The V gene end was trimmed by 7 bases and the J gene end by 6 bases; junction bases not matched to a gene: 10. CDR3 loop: CASGEQGATAGELFF. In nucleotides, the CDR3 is TGCGCCAGCGGGGAACAGGGGGCGACCGCCGGGGAGCTGTTTTTT.

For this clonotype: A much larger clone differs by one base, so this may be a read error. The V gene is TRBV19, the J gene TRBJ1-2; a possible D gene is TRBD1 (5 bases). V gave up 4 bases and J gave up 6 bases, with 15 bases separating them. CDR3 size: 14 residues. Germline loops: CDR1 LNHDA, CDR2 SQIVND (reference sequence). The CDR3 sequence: CASSRDGMENGYTF. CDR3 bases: TGTGCCAGTAGTAGGGACGGGATGGAAAATGGCTACACCTTC.

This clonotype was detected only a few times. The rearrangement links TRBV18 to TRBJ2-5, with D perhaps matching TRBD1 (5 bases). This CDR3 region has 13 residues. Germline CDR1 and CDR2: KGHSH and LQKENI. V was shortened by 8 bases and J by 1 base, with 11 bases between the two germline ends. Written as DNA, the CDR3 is TGTGCCAGCCTCCAGGGCGCCCAAGAGACCCAGTACTTC. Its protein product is CASLQGAQETQYF.

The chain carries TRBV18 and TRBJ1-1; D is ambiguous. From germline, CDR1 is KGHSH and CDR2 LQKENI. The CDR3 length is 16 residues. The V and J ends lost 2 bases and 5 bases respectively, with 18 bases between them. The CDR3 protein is CASSPSDSGGGTEAFF. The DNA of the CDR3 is TGTGCCAGCTCACCATCGGACTCGGGAGGCGGGACTGAAGCTTTCTTT.

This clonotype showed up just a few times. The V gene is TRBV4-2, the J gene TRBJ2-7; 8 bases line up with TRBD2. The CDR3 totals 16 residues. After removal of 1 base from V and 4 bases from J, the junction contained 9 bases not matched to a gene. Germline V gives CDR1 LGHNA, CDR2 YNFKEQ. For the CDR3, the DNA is TGTGCCAGCAGCCAAGGTGATAGCGGGGCTAAATACGAGCAGTACTTC. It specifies CASSQGDSGAKYEQYF.

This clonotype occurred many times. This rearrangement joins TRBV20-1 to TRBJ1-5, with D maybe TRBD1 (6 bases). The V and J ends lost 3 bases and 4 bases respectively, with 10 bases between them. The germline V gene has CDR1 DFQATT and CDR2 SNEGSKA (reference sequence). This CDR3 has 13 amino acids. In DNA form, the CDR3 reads TGCAGTGCTAGCCCCGGACAGAATCAGCCCCAGCATTTT. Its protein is CSASPGQNQPQHF.

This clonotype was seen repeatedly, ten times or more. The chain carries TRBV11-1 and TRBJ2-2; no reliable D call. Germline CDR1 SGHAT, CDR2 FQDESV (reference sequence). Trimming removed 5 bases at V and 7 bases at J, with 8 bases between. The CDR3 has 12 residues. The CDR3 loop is CASSTLHGELFF. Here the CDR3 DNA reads TGTGCCAGCAGCACCTTACACGGGGAGCTGTTTTTT.

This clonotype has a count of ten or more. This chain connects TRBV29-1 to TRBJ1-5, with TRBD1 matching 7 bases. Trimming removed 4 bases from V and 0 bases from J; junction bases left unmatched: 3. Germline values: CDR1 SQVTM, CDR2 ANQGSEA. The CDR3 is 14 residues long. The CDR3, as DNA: TGCAGCGTTGGCCAGGGGGATAGCAATCAGCCCCAGCATTTT. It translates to CSVGQGDSNQPQHF.

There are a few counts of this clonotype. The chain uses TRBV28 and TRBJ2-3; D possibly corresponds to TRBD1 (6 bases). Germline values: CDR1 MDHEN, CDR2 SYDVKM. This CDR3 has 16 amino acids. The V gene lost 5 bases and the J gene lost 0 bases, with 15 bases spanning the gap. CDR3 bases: TGTGCCAGCAGTCAAACAGGGTACCGCAGCACAGATACGCAGTATTTT. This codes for CASSQTGYRSTDTQYF. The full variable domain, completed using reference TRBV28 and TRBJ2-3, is DVKVTQSSRYLVKRTGEKVFLECVQDMDHENMFWYRQDPGLGLRLIYFSYDVKMKEKGDIPEGYSVSREKKERFSLILESASTNQTSMYLCASSQTGYRSTDTQYFGPGTRLTVL.

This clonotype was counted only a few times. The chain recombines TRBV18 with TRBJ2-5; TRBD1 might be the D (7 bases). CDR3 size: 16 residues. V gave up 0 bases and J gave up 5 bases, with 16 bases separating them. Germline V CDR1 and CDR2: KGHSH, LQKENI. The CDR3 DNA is TGTGCCAGCTCACCACCGCGGACAGGAGGGGGGGAGACCCAGTACTTC. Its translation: CASSPPRTGGGETQYF.

CDR3 sequence: CASSRGASGALNEQFF. In DNA form, the CDR3 reads TGCGCCAGCAGCCGAGGCGCTAGCGGGGCCCTCAATGAGCAGTTCTTC. The genes are TRBV5-1 and TRBJ2-1, with 9 positions matching TRBD2. There are 16 residues in the CDR3. CDR1 and CDR2 from the germline V gene are SGHRS and YFSETQ. The V gene end was trimmed by 4 bases and the J gene end by 6 bases; junction bases not matched to a gene: 11.

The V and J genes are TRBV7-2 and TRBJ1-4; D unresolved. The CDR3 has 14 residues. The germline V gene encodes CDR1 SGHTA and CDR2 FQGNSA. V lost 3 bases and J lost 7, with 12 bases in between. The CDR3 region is CASSLALGTEKLFF. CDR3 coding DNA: TGTGCCAGCAGCTTGGCCCTTGGAACTGAAAAACTGTTTTTT.

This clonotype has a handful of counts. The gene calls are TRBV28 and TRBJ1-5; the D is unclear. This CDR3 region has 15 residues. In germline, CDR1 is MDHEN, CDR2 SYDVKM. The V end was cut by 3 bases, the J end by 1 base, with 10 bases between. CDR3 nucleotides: TGTGCCAGCAGTTTCTTGAGTAAGAGCAATCAGCCCCAGCATTTT. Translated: CASSFLSKSNQPQHF.

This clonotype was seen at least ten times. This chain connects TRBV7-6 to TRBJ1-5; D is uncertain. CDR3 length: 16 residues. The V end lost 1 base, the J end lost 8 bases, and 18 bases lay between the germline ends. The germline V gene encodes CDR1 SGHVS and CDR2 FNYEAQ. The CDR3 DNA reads TGTGCCAGCAGCTTAGGGAACCCGTACCGCCACGAGCCCCAGCATTTT. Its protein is CASSLGNPYRHEPQHF.

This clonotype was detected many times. CDR3 sequence: CASSRGGQAFNQPQHF. CDR3 DNA sequence: TGTGCCAGCAGTCGCGGAGGACAGGCATTTAATCAGCCCCAGCATTTT. The chain couples TRBV27 to TRBJ1-5; 7 positions agree with TRBD1. This CDR3 spans 16 amino acids. Germline V gives CDR1 MNHEY, CDR2 SMNVEV (reference sequence). With V trimmed by 5 bases and J by 4 bases, 11 bases remained unmatched.

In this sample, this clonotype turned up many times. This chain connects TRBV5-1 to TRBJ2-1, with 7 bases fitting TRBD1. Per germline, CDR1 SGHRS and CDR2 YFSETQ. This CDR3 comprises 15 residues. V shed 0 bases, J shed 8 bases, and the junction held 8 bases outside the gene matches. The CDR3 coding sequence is TGCGCCAGCAGCTTGGGACAGGGAATTGGTGATGAGCAGTTCTTC. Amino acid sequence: CASSLGQGIGDEQFF.

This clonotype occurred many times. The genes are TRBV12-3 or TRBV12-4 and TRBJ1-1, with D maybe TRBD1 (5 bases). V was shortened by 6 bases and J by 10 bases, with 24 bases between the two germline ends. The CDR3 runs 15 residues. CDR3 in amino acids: CASSRDGDLPRSAFF. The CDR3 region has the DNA TGTGCCAGCAGCCGGGACGGCGACCTCCCTCGGTCAGCTTTCTTT.

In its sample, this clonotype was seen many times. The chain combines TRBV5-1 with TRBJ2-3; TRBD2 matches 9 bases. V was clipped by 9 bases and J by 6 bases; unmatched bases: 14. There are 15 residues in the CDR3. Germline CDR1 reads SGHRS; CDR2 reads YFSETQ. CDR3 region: CATSLLAGVMDTQYF. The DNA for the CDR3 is TGCGCCACTTCCCTACTAGCGGGCGTGATGGATACGCAGTATTTT. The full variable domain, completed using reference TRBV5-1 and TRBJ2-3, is KAGVTQTPRYLIKTRGQQVTLSCSPISGHRSVSWYQQTPGQGLQFLFEYFSETQRNKGNFPGRFSGRQFSNSRSEMNVSTLELGDSALYLCATSLLAGVMDTQYFGPGTRLTVL.

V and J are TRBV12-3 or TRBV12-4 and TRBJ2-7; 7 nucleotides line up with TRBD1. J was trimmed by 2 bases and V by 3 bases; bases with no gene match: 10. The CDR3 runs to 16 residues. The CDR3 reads CASSLQQGVATYEQYF. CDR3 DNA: TGTGCCAGCAGTTTGCAGCAGGGGGTCGCCACCTACGAGCAGTACTTC.

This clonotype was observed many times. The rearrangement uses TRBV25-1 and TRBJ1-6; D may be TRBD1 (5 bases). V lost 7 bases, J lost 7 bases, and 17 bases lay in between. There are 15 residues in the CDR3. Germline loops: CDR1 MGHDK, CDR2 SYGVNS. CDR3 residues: CASTASGAGNSPLHF. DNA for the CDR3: TGTGCCAGCACCGCGAGTGGGGCGGGGAATTCACCCCTCCACTTT.

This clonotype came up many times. The CDR3: CASSMGQVNSEAFF. Written as DNA, the CDR3 is TGCGCCAGCAGCATGGGACAGGTTAACTCCGAAGCTTTCTTT. This sequence joins TRBV5-1 and TRBJ1-1, with 8 bases identical to TRBD1. The germline V gene encodes CDR1 SGHRS and CDR2 YFSETQ. This CDR3 has 14 amino acids. Unmatched junction bases numbered 10, after V lost 4 bases and J lost 8 bases.

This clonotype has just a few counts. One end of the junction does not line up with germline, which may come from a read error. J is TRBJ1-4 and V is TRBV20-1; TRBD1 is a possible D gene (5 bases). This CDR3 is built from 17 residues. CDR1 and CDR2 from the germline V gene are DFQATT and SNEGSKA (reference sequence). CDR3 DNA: TGCTGTGCTAGAGGCCCGGGGCGGGAGCCCCCTAATGAAAAACTGTTTTTT. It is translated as CCARGPGREPPNEKLFF.

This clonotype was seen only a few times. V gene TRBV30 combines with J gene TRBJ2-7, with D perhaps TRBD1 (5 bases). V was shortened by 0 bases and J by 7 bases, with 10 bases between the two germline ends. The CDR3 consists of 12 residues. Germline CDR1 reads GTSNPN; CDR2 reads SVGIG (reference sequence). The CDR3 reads CAWSVRSGEQYF. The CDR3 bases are TGTGCCTGGAGTGTACGTTCAGGGGAGCAGTACTTC.